Presented here are 20 T cell receptor beta chains from one specimen sequenced in a study of graft-versus-host responses after intestinal transplantation. The protocol was immunoSEQ multiplex PCR, while the TCRdb copy is restricted to in-frame clones and leaves out a portion. The sample lists about 130,000 clones, about 92% occurring once. No antigen has been identified for these receptors. The specimen was unstimulated CD4+ T cells sorted from spleen or lymph node cells, collected before intestinal transplant. All receptors derive from a human donor who received an intestinal transplant.

The chain joins TRBV6-6 to TRBJ1-2; the D is unclear. The CDR3 runs to 14 residues. Germline V gene data show CDR1 as MNHNY and CDR2 as SVGAGI (reference sequence). V gave up 7 bases and J gave up 4 bases, with 16 bases separating them. DNA of the CDR3: TGTGCCAGCACCGTGGACGGATCCCTCTATGGCTACACCTTC. As protein: CASTVDGSLYGYTF.

This rearrangement joins TRBV11-2 to TRBJ2-7, with TRBD1 matching over 7 bases. V shed 8 bases, J shed 2 bases, and the junction held 6 bases outside the gene matches. Germline loops: CDR1 SGHAT, CDR2 FQNNGV. The CDR3 totals 13 residues. The CDR3 bases are TGTGCCAGCTCGAGACAGGGCCCCTACGAGCAGTACTTC. Translating gives CASSRQGPYEQYF.

The J gene is TRBJ2-7, the V gene TRBV6-5; 9 bases align to TRBD1. CDR1 and CDR2 from the germline V gene are MNHEY and SVGAGI. Unmatched junction bases numbered 10, after V lost 2 bases and J lost 5 bases. The CDR3 length is 16 residues. The CDR3 coding sequence is TGTGCCAGCAGTTACCTCCCGGGACAGGGACTTCACGAGCAGTACTTC. Its translation: CASSYLPGQGLHEQYF.

The V call is TRBV5-4, the J call TRBJ2-5, with 8 bases matching TRBD2. With V trimmed by 3 bases and J by 5 bases, 12 bases remained unmatched. This CDR3 has 16 residues. Germline-derived CDR1 and CDR2 are SGHNT and YYREEE (reference sequence). DNA for the CDR3: TGTGCCAGCAGCTCGGGGGGGGGTTCTAGCGGGGAGACCCAGTACTTC. As protein: CASSSGGGSSGETQYF.

The chain is built from TRBV11-2 and TRBJ2-3, with TRBD2 as a possible D gene (7 bases). This CDR3 comprises 14 residues. Trimming removed 8 bases at V and 2 bases at J, with 14 bases between. Germline V gives CDR1 SGHAT, CDR2 FQNNGV. CDR3 DNA sequence: TGTGCCAGCTTAGGGGGGACTATCACAGATACGCAGTATTTT. It encodes CASLGGTITDTQYF.

The chain has TRBV4-1 and TRBJ2-3, with D possibly matching TRBD2 (5 bases). Germline loops: CDR1 MGHRA, CDR2 YSYEKL. V was pared by 4 bases and J by 0 bases, with 17 bases between. The CDR3 spans 17 residues. The CDR3 loop is CASSRSGPGVSTDTQYF. DNA of the CDR3: TGCGCCAGCAGCCGCTCCGGGCCCGGGGTAAGCACAGATACGCAGTATTTT.

The chain combines TRBV7-6 with TRBJ1-1; D unresolved. This CDR3 has 15 residues. Germline values: CDR1 SGHVS, CDR2 FNYEAQ. Trimming pared 0 bases from V and 1 base from J, leaving 9 bases between. CDR3 nucleotides: TGTGCCAGCAGCTTAGCGGATTCAGGGAACACTGAAGCTTTCTTT. Protein: CASSLADSGNTEAFF.

This chain uses TRBV6-1 with TRBJ2-5; D uncertain. Deletions cut 1 base from V and 2 bases from J, with 5 bases between. Germline V gene sequence: CDR1 MNHNS, CDR2 SASEGT. The CDR3 covers 13 residues. CDR3 residues: CASSEGAQETQYF. In DNA form, the CDR3 reads TGTGCCAGCAGTGAAGGGGCACAAGAGACCCAGTACTTC.

V gene TRBV23-1 combines with J gene TRBJ2-2, with a tentative D call TRBD2 (5 bases). TRBV23-1 is classed as an ORF, of uncertain function. There are 12 residues in the CDR3. V was trimmed by 6 bases and J by 8 bases, leaving 10 bases between them. CDR3 sequence (DNA): TGCGCCAGCAGCCGGGGTAGGGGGGAGCTGTTTTTT. It specifies CASSRGRGELFF.

The gene calls are TRBV2 and TRBJ2-5; D not certain. V lost 6 bases and J lost 1, with 12 bases in between. Germline V lookup: CDR1 SNHLY, CDR2 FYNNEI. There are 14 residues in the CDR3. This chain's CDR3 is CASSAFSAQETQYF. CDR3 nucleotide sequence: TGTGCCAGCAGCGCCTTCTCAGCCCAAGAGACCCAGTACTTC. Variable domain in full (rest from reference TRBV2 and TRBJ2-5): EPEVTQTPSHQVTQMGQEVILRCVPISNHLYFYWYRQILGQKVEFLVSFYNNEISEKSEIFDDQFSVERPDGSNFTLKIRSTKLEDSAMYFCASSAFSAQETQYFGPGTRLLVL.

The chain combines TRBV7-7 with TRBJ2-1; 8 bases are a match to TRBD1. After removal of 5 bases from V and 10 bases from J, the junction contained 10 bases not matched to a gene. CDR1 and CDR2 (germline): SSHAT, FNYEAQ (reference sequence). CDR3 length: 14 residues. The CDR3 reads CASSRNPTGDEQFF. The CDR3 DNA follows: TGTGCCAGCAGCAGAAATCCGACAGGGGACGAGCAGTTCTTC.

The rearrangement links TRBV9 to TRBJ1-4; the match to TRBD1 covers 9 bases. Losses at the gene ends were 3 bases for V and 4 bases for J; bases not matched to a gene: 1. Germline V gene lookup returns CDR1 SGDLS and CDR2 YYNGEE. The CDR3 consists of 14 residues. The CDR3 protein is CASSEDRGNEKLFF. The CDR3 nucleotides are TGTGCCAGCAGCGAGGACAGGGGTAATGAAAAACTGTTTTTT.

The rearrangement joins TRBV6-5 to TRBJ2-5; 7 nucleotides match TRBD2. The ends lost 5 bases at V and 5 bases at J; junction bases unmatched: 5. CDR3 length: 13 residues. Germline assignment: CDR1 MNHEY and CDR2 SVGAGI. In DNA form, the CDR3 reads TGTGCCAGCAGTGAGCGGGGACCGGAGACCCAGTACTTC. Translated, it gives CASSERGPETQYF.

As DNA, the CDR3 is TGCGCCAGCAGCTTTGACAGGGTGGCAGATACGCAGTATTTT. The encoded protein is CASSFDRVADTQYF. V gene TRBV5-1 combines with J gene TRBJ2-3; 7 nucleotides align to TRBD1. There are 14 residues in the CDR3. V lost 2 bases, J lost 4 bases, and 4 bases stayed unmatched. Germline-derived CDR1 and CDR2 are SGHRS and YFSETQ.

This clone turned up a few times. The rearrangement joins TRBV21-1 to TRBJ2-7; TRBD2 reflects the table's D call only, with no check against the DNA. TRBV21-1 has pseudogene status. The CDR3 runs 8 residues. CDR3 coding DNA: TGTGCCAGCAGCAAACCGTCCTTC. This translates into CASSKPSF.

This clone appeared once. The gene calls are TRBV4-2 and TRBJ1-5, with D possibly being TRBD1 (5 bases). The CDR3 contains 14 residues. Germline CDR1 and CDR2: LGHNA and YNFKEQ. V lost 0 bases, J lost 2 bases, and 5 bases lay in between. The CDR3 loop reads CASSQETGNQPQHF. The CDR3 DNA sequence: TGTGCCAGCAGCCAAGAGACAGGCAATCAGCCCCAGCATTTT.

V usage is TRBV5-4 and J usage is TRBJ1-2, with no clear D. Germline values: CDR1 SGHNT, CDR2 YYREEE (reference sequence). V dropped 4 bases and J dropped 4 bases, with 11 bases sitting between them. The CDR3 consists of 13 residues. This chain's CDR3 is CASSLPTAYGYTF. In DNA form, the CDR3 reads TGTGCCAGCAGCCTGCCGACCGCCTATGGCTACACCTTC.

V usage is TRBV5-6 and J usage is TRBJ1-6; D may be TRBD1 (6 bases). V lost 1 base and J 8 bases, leaving 13 bases between the germline ends. CDR3 size: 15 residues. Germline-derived CDR1 and CDR2 are SGHDT and YYEEEE. CDR3 in amino acids: CASSLRGGRDSPLHF. As DNA, the CDR3 is TGTGCCAGCAGCTTGCGCGGGGGGCGAGATTCACCCCTCCACTTT.

The chain links TRBV6-1 to TRBJ1-1, with 7 bases that match TRBD1. The CDR3 consists of 15 residues. V trimming: 5 bases; J trimming: 0 bases; junction bases outside the gene matches: 6. Germline assignment: CDR1 MNHNS and CDR2 SASEGT. The CDR3 DNA reads as TGTGCCAGCAGTAACAGGGGAGGGGTGAACACTGAAGCTTTCTTT. Translating it yields CASSNRGGVNTEAFF.

This clone is a singleton in its sample. The J gene is TRBJ2-1, the V gene TRBV9; TRBD2 aligns across 7 bases. Trimming took 0 bases from V and 3 from J; bases not matched to a gene: 6. CDR1 and CDR2 from the germline V gene are SGDLS and YYNGEE. This CDR3 is 16 amino acids long. CDR3 nucleotides: TGTGCCAGCAGCGTAGGTGGGGGGGACTTCTACAATGAGCAGTTCTTC. This gives the protein CASSVGGGDFYNEQFF.